A single sample is the source of the 27 T cell receptor beta chains below, sequenced in a study of cytomegalovirus exposure and HLA in healthy donors. The study ran its PCR with 60 Vbeta and 13 Jbeta primers. Repertoires were generated with immunoSEQ multiplex PCR, while TCRdb's copy carries only in-frame clones and drops some. The sample data list approximately 30,000 clones. Material: PBMCs. These receptors came from a woman in her forties in good health and CMV-seropositive.

The chain recombines TRBV30 with TRBJ2-2, with D uncertain. CDR1 is GTSNPN and CDR2 is SVGIG in the germline V gene (reference sequence). This CDR3 has 13 residues. V lost 4 bases and J lost 2, with 8 bases in between. Here the CDR3 reads CAWNSVNTGELFF. CDR3 nucleotide sequence: TGTGCCTGGAATTCAGTCAACACCGGGGAGCTGTTTTTT.

The chain recombines TRBV10-3 with TRBJ2-1, with 8 bases aligning to TRBD1. The CDR3 extends over 14 amino acids. Looked up from germline, CDR1 is ENHRY and CDR2 is SYGVKD. The junction had 7 bases not matched to a gene; V was cut back by 6 bases and J by 6 bases. CDR3 nucleotide sequence: TGTGCCATCAGGGAGAACACAGGGGGCAATGAGCAGTTCTTC. It encodes CAIRENTGGNEQFF.

This chain joins TRBV19 and TRBJ1-3; no definite D call. The ends were cut back, 0 bases at V and 0 bases at J, with 9 bases in the middle. CDR1 is LNHDA, CDR2 SQIVND, per germline (reference sequence). The CDR3 runs 16 residues. This CDR3 is CASSIDHTFSGNTIYF. CDR3 nucleotides: TGTGCCAGTAGTATAGACCACACCTTCTCTGGAAACACCATATATTTT.

The rearrangement links TRBV5-1 to TRBJ2-7; TRBD1 might be the D (6 bases). Trimming left V 3 bases short and J 4 bases short, with 8 bases between. Germline CDR1 SGHRS, CDR2 YFSETQ. The CDR3 loop spans 12 amino acids. The CDR3: CASSSDRYEQYF. The CDR3 nucleotides read TGCGCCAGCAGCTCAGACAGGTACGAGCAGTACTTC.

The chain couples TRBV4-1 to TRBJ2-7; 11 positions agree with TRBD2. This CDR3 is 17 amino acids long. Germline lookup yields CDR1 MGHRA and CDR2 YSYEKL. The ends lost 4 bases at V and 2 bases at J; junction bases unmatched: 10. CDR3 nucleotide sequence: TGCGCCAGCAGCCCTCTCGGGGAACTAGCGGGAGCCTACGAGCAGTACTTC. Residues: CASSPLGELAGAYEQYF.

The chain uses TRBV27 and TRBJ2-7; a weak D match, TRBD2 (5 bases). Trimming stripped 3 bases from V and 5 bases from J, with 11 bases between. This CDR3 spans 13 amino acids. Germline-derived CDR1 and CDR2 are MNHEY and SMNVEV (reference sequence). The CDR3 coding sequence is TGTGCCAGCAGTTTTGGGCTAGCCGACGAGCAGTACTTC. Its translation: CASSFGLADEQYF.

The chain joins TRBV5-1 to TRBJ2-1, with TRBD2 matching over 10 bases. The CDR3 has 16 residues. CDR1 SGHRS and CDR2 YFSETQ come from the germline V gene. With V trimmed by 2 bases and J by 0 bases, 2 bases remained unmatched. The CDR3 spells CASSFPSGGSYNEQFF. The CDR3 region has the DNA TGCGCCAGCAGCTTCCCTAGCGGGGGCTCCTACAATGAGCAGTTCTTC.

V gene TRBV29-1 combines with J gene TRBJ1-2; 8 bases match TRBD1. The germline gives CDR1 SQVTM, CDR2 ANQGSEA. The CDR3 runs 16 residues. V gave up 3 bases and J gave up 2 bases; unmatched junction bases: 11. Here the CDR3 reads CSVESDRVVKNYGYTF. The CDR3 coding sequence is TGCAGCGTTGAGTCGGACAGGGTAGTGAAGAACTATGGCTACACCTTC.

V and J are TRBV7-2 and TRBJ2-1, with 7 bases lining up with TRBD2. The germline gives CDR1 SGHTA, CDR2 FQGNSA. V lost 5 bases and J lost 10; bases outside the gene matches: 11. The CDR3 spans 14 residues. Written as DNA, the CDR3 is TGTGCCAGCAGCCGCAGCCGGGACTACCTCGAGCAGTTCTTC. It yields the protein CASSRSRDYLEQFF.

The CDR3 DNA follows: TGTGCCAGCAGCTTGGTAAGTAGGACAGGCAACGAGCAGTACTTC. Protein product: CASSLVSRTGNEQYF. The chain recombines TRBV5-6 with TRBJ2-7; 7 nucleotides match TRBD1. J lost 5 bases, V lost 0 bases, and 8 bases had no gene match. In germline, CDR1 is SGHDT, CDR2 YYEEEE. CDR3 length: 15 amino acids.

The rearrangement joins TRBV4-2 to TRBJ1-5, with D possibly matching TRBD1 (6 bases). V gave up 0 bases and J gave up 2 bases, with 11 bases separating them. Germline CDR1 and CDR2: LGHNA and YNFKEQ. The CDR3 is made up of 16 amino acids. The CDR3 coding sequence is TGTGCCAGCAGCCAAGATAGCAGGGGAGGCAATCAGCCCCAGCATTTT. Protein: CASSQDSRGGNQPQHF.

The rearrangement joins TRBV30 to TRBJ1-2; 9 bases fit TRBD1. CDR1 and CDR2 (germline): GTSNPN, SVGIG (reference sequence). The CDR3 contains 14 residues. V lost 6 bases, J lost 3 bases, and 8 bases stayed unmatched. The CDR3 nucleotides read TGTGCCTGTAAGGGACAGGGATCTGACTATGGCTACACCTTC. Translating gives CACKGQGSDYGYTF.

The chain joins TRBV9 to TRBJ2-7; tentative D call: TRBD2 (6 bases). V gave up 0 bases and J gave up 7 bases, with 11 bases separating them. This CDR3 has 13 amino acids. Germline CDR1 is SGDLS and CDR2 is YYNGEE. The CDR3 loop is CASSVGVSGEQYF. Here the CDR3 DNA reads TGTGCCAGCAGCGTAGGGGTTAGCGGTGAGCAGTACTTC. Together with reference TRBV9 and TRBJ2-7, the CDR3 gives the full variable domain: DSGVTQTPKHLITATGQRVTLRCSPRSGDLSVYWYQQSLDQGLQFLIQYYNGEERAKGNILERFSAQQFPDLHSELNLSSLELGDSALYFCASSVGVSGEQYFGPGTRLTVT.

The chain carries TRBV19 and TRBJ2-1; D uncertain. This CDR3 region has 11 residues. The germline gives CDR1 LNHDA, CDR2 SQIVND (reference sequence). The V gene lost 2 bases and the J gene lost 10 bases, with 6 bases spanning the gap. CDR3 amino acids: CASSITREQFF. The CDR3 DNA sequence: TGTGCCAGTAGTATAACGCGGGAGCAGTTCTTC.

This sequence joins TRBV5-6 and TRBJ2-1; D gene ambiguous. Per the germline V gene, CDR1 is SGHDT and CDR2 is YYEEEE. This CDR3 spans 12 amino acids. Trimming pared 0 bases from V and 4 bases from J, leaving 2 bases between. CDR3 nucleotide sequence: TGTGCCAGCAGCTTGGCGTACAATGAGCAGTTCTTC. As protein: CASSLAYNEQFF. Variable domain in full (rest from reference TRBV5-6 and TRBJ2-1): DAGVTQSPTHLIKTRGQQVTLRCSPKSGHDTVSWYQQALGQGPQFIFQYYEEEERQRGNFPDRFSGHQFPNYSSELNVNALLLGDSALYLCASSLAYNEQFFGPGTRLTVL.

The DNA of the CDR3 is TGTGCCAGTAGAGCCCTTTGGGCCGACTATAGCAATCAGCCCCAGCATTTT. Its translation is CASRALWADYSNQPQHF. The chain has TRBV19 and TRBJ1-5, with no clear D. CDR1 and CDR2 (germline): LNHDA, SQIVND (reference sequence). Trimming removed 6 bases at V and 0 bases at J, with 18 bases between. CDR3 length: 17 amino acids.

CDR3 bases: TGCAGCGTTTTACCCGGGACAGGGCTGAGAGAGACCCAGTACTTC. Amino acids: CSVLPGTGLRETQYF. The gene calls are TRBV29-1 and TRBJ2-5, with 9 nucleotides matching TRBD1. The V and J ends lost 5 bases and 4 bases, in that order; junction bases with no gene match: 11. The CDR3 totals 15 residues. Germline CDR1 and CDR2: SQVTM and ANQGSEA.

The CDR3 DNA sequence: TGTGCCAGCAGGGCCCAACGGGTTACCCCTGAAGCTTTCTTT. Residues: CASRAQRVTPEAFF. V gene TRBV7-2 combines with J gene TRBJ1-1; D unresolved. V gave up 6 bases and J gave up 6 bases, with 17 bases separating them. The CDR3 runs to 14 residues. Germline V CDR1 and CDR2: SGHTA, FQGNSA. Full variable domain (outside the CDR3, taken from reference TRBV7-2 and TRBJ1-1): GAGVSQSPSNKVTEKGKDVELRCDPISGHTALYWYRQSLGQGLEFLIYFQGNSAPDKSGLPSDRFSAERTGGSVSTLTIQRTQQEDSAVYLCASRAQRVTPEAFFGQGTRLTVV.

J is TRBJ2-1 and V is TRBV9, with unresolved D. The germline V gene encodes CDR1 SGDLS and CDR2 YYNGEE. V lost 4 bases, J lost 6 bases, and 11 bases lay in between. CDR3 size: 13 residues. The CDR3 here is CASSPDLGNEQFF. The CDR3 DNA follows: TGTGCCAGCAGCCCAGACTTGGGCAATGAGCAGTTCTTC.

The CDR3 sequence: CASTFTSGLTEAFF. Here the CDR3 DNA reads TGTGCCAGCACCTTTACTTCAGGGCTCACTGAAGCTTTCTTT. This rearrangement joins TRBV6-5 to TRBJ1-1, with D tentatively TRBD1 (5 bases). The CDR3 contains 14 residues. V lost 7 bases, J lost 4 bases, and 16 bases lay in between. CDR1 and CDR2 from the germline V gene are MNHEY and SVGAGI.

This chain's CDR3 is CASSPSTSAGTQYF. CDR3 DNA sequence: TGTGCCAGCAGTCCGTCGACTAGCGCGGGGACCCAGTACTTC. The rearrangement joins TRBV6-5 to TRBJ2-5; 8 bases fit TRBD2. The CDR3 extends over 14 amino acids. Trimming took 5 bases from V and 7 from J; bases not matched to a gene: 9. CDR1 is MNHEY and CDR2 is SVGAGI in the germline V gene.

V and J are TRBV9 and TRBJ2-3, with 12 bases that match TRBD2. V shed 4 bases and J 2 bases; nucleotides not matched to a gene: 5. The CDR3 spans 16 residues. The germline gives CDR1 SGDLS, CDR2 YYNGEE. The CDR3 DNA follows: TGTGCCAGCAGCCCCCGGACTAGCGGGATCACAGATACGCAGTATTTT. Its protein is CASSPRTSGITDTQYF.

The chain is built from TRBV28 and TRBJ2-3, with 16 nucleotides matching TRBD2. CDR3 size: 18 residues. Germline V gene sequence: CDR1 MDHEN, CDR2 SYDVKM. After removal of 3 bases from V and 1 base from J, the junction contained 4 bases not matched to a gene. This CDR3 is CASSFLGLAGGGTDTQYF. Written as DNA, the CDR3 is TGTGCCAGCAGTTTCCTGGGACTAGCGGGAGGGGGCACAGATACGCAGTATTTT.

Note on this clone: The sample contains more than one DNA sequence encoding this CDR3. The chain combines TRBV18 with TRBJ1-1; 8 positions agree with TRBD1. V trimming: 4 bases; J trimming: 2 bases; junction bases outside the gene matches: 6. Germline V CDR1 and CDR2: KGHSH, LQKENI. The CDR3 contains 15 residues. CDR3 in amino acids: CASSLGQAPNTEAFF. The CDR3 DNA reads TGTGCCAGCTCACTGGGACAGGCCCCTAACACTGAAGCTTTCTTT.

The chain links TRBV15 to TRBJ2-7; D might be TRBD1 (6 bases). Germline lookup yields CDR1 LNHNV and CDR2 YYDKDF (reference sequence). This CDR3 contains 14 residues. The ends were cut back, 6 bases at V and 1 base at J, with 13 bases in the middle. In DNA, the CDR3 is TGTGCCACCAGTTTACAGGGCGGTTCCTACGAGCAGTACTTC. It codes for CATSLQGGSYEQYF.

The genes are TRBV18 and TRBJ2-4; no firm D call. V shed 0 bases and J shed 7 bases, with 7 bases lying between them. Germline assignment: CDR1 KGHSH and CDR2 LQKENI. This CDR3 region has 13 residues. The CDR3 nucleotides are TGTGCCAGCTCACCACCCAGCGCGAACATTCAGTACTTC. Amino acid sequence: CASSPPSANIQYF.

The V call is TRBV11-2, the J call TRBJ1-1; perhaps TRBD1 as D (5 bases). The germline V gene has CDR1 SGHAT and CDR2 FQNNGV. The CDR3 length is 14 residues. V lost 0 bases to trimming and J lost 5 bases, with 10 bases between them. In nucleotides, the CDR3 is TGTGCCAGCAGCTTAGACCCAGGGTCTACTGAAGCTTTCTTT. Residues: CASSLDPGSTEAFF.